The sequence of this T cell receptor beta chain was determined in a study of T cell repertoires in cytomegalovirus infection. Study details: CMV infection together with matching HLA type was indicated by public TCR beta signatures. Study-wide results and limits: Frequencies of public TCR beta families were cumulated, and this identified carriers of CMV plus the relevant HLA. In two of eight donors, the top clonotype was HLA-C-restricted CMV-specific.

With regard to this clonotype: The antigen is unknown.

CDR1 DFQATT and CDR2 SNEGSKA come from the germline V gene (reference sequence). V was pared by 6 bases and J by 8 bases, with 12 bases of the junction left unmatched. This CDR3 spans 15 amino acids. TCRdb redid the calling of the reads with MiXCR, one entry per CDR3 protein. The profile shows some 590,000 distinct CDR3 sequences, around two fifths of them singletons. The input for sequencing was cultured PBMCs, taken from culture after CMV antigen stimulation. J is TRBJ1-6 and V is TRBV20-1, with 8 positions matching TRBD1. The receptor was isolated from a human donor in good health (CMV status not recorded). Some clones in this sample may be carry-over from other donors' samples. This chain's CDR3 is CSANPAGTGYSPLHF. CDR3 bases: TGCAGTGCAAACCCGGCCGGGACAGGATATTCACCCCTCCACTTT.